One T cell receptor beta chain is described in this entry. The authors' processing: Estimation of nucleated cell counts relied on the amplification of reference gene primers. The method was immunoSEQ multiplex PCR; TCRdb's version includes in-frame clones alone and lacks a portion of them. The DNA gave D and trimming, while V, J and clone size come from that table. The table has hundreds of thousands of clones, roughly 80% seen once; the top ten hold about 2.5%. The record originates from a study of blood T cell repertoires in COVID-19. Study-level background: Specimens from acute and convalescent COVID-19 originated in the United States, Italy and Spain. Nucleic acid was either cDNA or gDNA, and it came from T cells, B-cell-depleted T cells, or PBMCs.

The TCR was taken from a woman aged 40-49 years with active or convalescent COVID-19. The sample was peripheral blood.

In DNA, the CDR3 is TGTGCCACCAACTTCGGGGGGTCCTACGAGCAGTACTTC. This codes for CATNFGGSYEQYF. The V gene is TRBV6-6, the J gene TRBJ2-7; TRBD2 matches 7 bases. The CDR3 runs to 13 residues. CDR1 is MNHNY, CDR2 SVGAGI, per germline (reference sequence). V dropped 10 bases and J dropped 1; count of bases not matched to a gene: 7.